Below are 10 T cell receptor beta chains sequenced from a single sample in a study of blood T cell repertoires in COVID-19. TCRdb's table, derived via immunoSEQ multiplex PCR, lists solely in-frame clones and lacks some. The top ten clones hold approximately 13% of a sample with 150,000 to 200,000 clones, approximately 80% of them seen once. Sequencing was carried out using PBMCs or T cells enriched from blood (not recorded which). These receptors all come from a woman aged 55 to 70 who had recovered from COVID-19.

V and J are TRBV19 and TRBJ1-2; TRBD1 matches at 7 bases. The germline gives CDR1 LNHDA, CDR2 SQIVND (reference sequence). The CDR3 consists of 13 residues. V was pared by 5 bases and J by 4 bases, with 4 bases of the junction left unmatched. CDR3 sequence (DNA): TGTGCCAGTAGTCGGGGACAGTTCTATGGCTACACCTTC. Encoded protein: CASSRGQFYGYTF.

There are a few counts of this clone. This chain links TRBV28 with TRBJ1-5, with TRBD1 identical over 7 bases. CDR1 MDHEN and CDR2 SYDVKM come from the germline V gene. There are 14 residues in the CDR3. The V gene end was trimmed by 6 bases and the J gene end by 6 bases; junction bases not matched to a gene: 8. Here the CDR3 reads CASRLDRQGQPQHF. Here the CDR3 DNA reads TGTGCCAGCAGACTGGACAGGCAGGGTCAGCCCCAGCATTTT.

This chain connects TRBV28 to TRBJ2-1; D is possibly TRBD1 (6 bases). V lost 8 bases, J lost 3 bases, and 14 bases lay in between. This CDR3 has 14 amino acids. The germline CDR1 and CDR2 sequences are MDHEN and SYDVKM. The CDR3 region is CASGTGPLYNEQFF. In DNA form, the CDR3 reads TGTGCCAGCGGTACAGGGCCCCTCTACAATGAGCAGTTCTTC.

The J gene is TRBJ1-2, the V gene TRBV18, with unresolved D. Trimming shortened V by 0 bases and J by 7 bases, and 9 bases separated the two germline ends. CDR1 and CDR2 (germline): KGHSH, LQKENI. The CDR3 is made up of 13 amino acids. Here the CDR3 reads CASSPPGGGGYTF. The CDR3 nucleotides are TGTGCCAGCTCACCACCGGGAGGTGGTGGCTACACCTTC.

Here the CDR3 DNA reads TGTGCCAGCAGCTTATCAGGGATTCAGCCCCAGCATTTT. This gives the protein CASSLSGIQPQHF. This chain joins TRBV7-9 and TRBJ1-5, with D perhaps TRBD1 (5 bases). V lost 2 bases, J lost 6 bases, and 8 bases lay in between. Germline V gene lookup returns CDR1 SEHNR and CDR2 FQNEAQ (reference sequence). The CDR3 length is 13 residues.

The chain combines TRBV30 with TRBJ1-1, with 8 bases matching TRBD1. The CDR3 sequence is 13 residues long. V lost 2 bases, J lost 5 bases, and 4 bases stayed unmatched. CDR1 is GTSNPN and CDR2 is SVGIG in the germline V gene (reference sequence). The CDR3 DNA reads as TGTGCCTGGAGTAAAAGGACAGGGACTGAAGCTTTCTTT. This codes for CAWSKRTGTEAFF.

V is TRBV27 and J is TRBJ2-1; 9 nucleotides match TRBD2. Germline-derived CDR1 and CDR2 are MNHEY and SMNVEV (reference sequence). CDR3 length: 15 amino acids. The ends lost 6 bases at V and 0 bases at J; junction bases unmatched: 3. The CDR3 DNA reads as TGTGCCAGCAGGGAGCGGGGGGCCTCCTACAATGAGCAGTTCTTC. Protein sequence: CASRERGASYNEQFF.

The chain joins TRBV5-1 to TRBJ2-5, with D possibly matching TRBD2 (6 bases). The ends were cut back, 3 bases at V and 5 bases at J, with 14 bases in the middle. The germline V gene encodes CDR1 SGHRS and CDR2 YFSETQ. The CDR3 is made up of 14 amino acids. The CDR3 reads CASSSGTFGETQYF. In DNA, the CDR3 is TGCGCCAGCAGCTCCGGGACTTTTGGGGAGACCCAGTACTTC.

The chain combines TRBV7-2 with TRBJ1-5; 7 bases align to TRBD1. Germline assignment: CDR1 SGHTA and CDR2 FQGNSA. The CDR3 is made up of 13 amino acids. Trimming took 2 bases from V and 5 from J; bases not matched to a gene: 0. DNA for the CDR3: TGTGCCAGCAGCTTACAGGGGGATCAGCCCCAGCATTTT. This translates into CASSLQGDQPQHF.

The chain uses TRBV6-5 and TRBJ2-3; TRBD1 aligns across 8 bases. After removal of 2 bases from V and 5 bases from J, the junction contained 9 bases not matched to a gene. This CDR3 region has 16 residues. Germline V gene lookup returns CDR1 MNHEY and CDR2 SVGAGI. The CDR3 sequence: CASSYGLAGGIDTQYF. CDR3 in DNA: TGTGCCAGCAGTTACGGTCTGGCAGGGGGCATAGATACGCAGTATTTT.